The clone carrying this T cell receptor beta chain showed up many times. The target antigen is unknown. This entry belongs to a study of T cells in Graves' hyperthyroidism and ophthalmopathy. About the study: At initial diagnosis, before any treatment had begun, peripheral blood was obtained. Study observations and caveats: In validation, the model predicted ophthalmopathy. These predictions came a median approximately 5.9 months before onset. By a 13 V-J model, ophthalmopathy was set apart from stable hyperthyroidism.

Template material for amplifying TCR beta CDR3 regions consisted of RNA transcripts. The TCR CDR3 was amplified in a first-round RT-PCR using the HTBI primer set. TCRdb re-called the multiplex PCR reads through MiXCR, storing one row per CDR3 protein. The sample holds some 550,000 distinct CDR3 sequences, around 21% seen once. Germline values: CDR1 SEHNR, CDR2 FQNEAQ (reference sequence). This CDR3 is 13 amino acids long. Trimming took 2 bases from V and 7 from J; bases not matched to a gene: 5. Sample: blood. The receptor comes from a man between 18 and 29 years old with Graves' hyperthyroidism. The genes are TRBV7-9 and TRBJ2-7, with 7 bases aligning to TRBD1. In nucleotides, the CDR3 is TGTGCCAGCAGCTTAAAACAGGGGAGAGAGCAGTACTTC. Translating it yields CASSLKQGREQYF.